This T cell receptor (beta chain) came from a study of shared clonotypes between healthy human individuals. Overall study results and limits: Clonotype sharing among donors was thought likely to change with sequencing depth. Sampling included only blood; tissue repertoires likely differ.

The unsorted PBMC replicate PCRs were performed with 300 ng DNA, tens of thousands of T cell genomes. The protocol was immunoSEQ multiplex PCR, while the TCRdb copy is restricted to in-frame clones and leaves out a portion. The sample lists fewer than 650,000 clones; roughly 79% were seen once. Concerning this clone itself: Its antigen is still unknown.

Genomic DNA from unsorted samples was obtained from about 82 million PBMCs (per sample). CDR1 and CDR2 from the germline V gene are SGDLS and YYNGEE. Deletions cut 4 bases from V and 4 bases from J, with 8 bases between. The CDR3 has 13 amino acids. This rearrangement joins TRBV9 to TRBJ2-2, with D tentatively TRBD1 (5 bases). The receptor was derived from a woman between 40 and 55 years old in good health. Some clones in this sample may be carry-over from other donors' samples. The source material was PBMCs. The CDR3: CASSYDSTGELFF. The CDR3 bases are TGTGCCAGCAGCTACGACAGCACCGGGGAGCTGTTTTTT. Full variable domain (missing parts from reference TRBV9 and TRBJ2-2): DSGVTQTPKHLITATGQRVTLRCSPRSGDLSVYWYQQSLDQGLQFLIQYYNGEERAKGNILERFSAQQFPDLHSELNLSSLELGDSALYFCASSYDSTGELFFGEGSRLTVL.